Listed here are 4 T cell receptor beta chains from one sample, sequenced in a study of OX40 agonist ivuxolimab in advanced cancers. TCRdb's table, derived via immunoSEQ multiplex PCR, lists solely in-frame clones and lacks some. The sample has 70,000 or so clones; about 85% are singletons. This sample comprised CD4+ or CD8+ T cells sorted from blood, obtained in a trial of the OX40 agonist ivuxolimab. These receptors all stem from an adult with an advanced solid tumor such as melanoma, head and neck, liver or kidney cancer.

The gene calls are TRBV9 and TRBJ2-1; 10 positions agree with TRBD2. V shed 0 bases, J shed 11 bases, and the junction held 5 bases outside the gene matches. The V gene's germline CDR1 is SGDLS and CDR2 YYNGEE. This CDR3 is built from 14 residues. CDR3: CASSVVASGGQQFF. As DNA, the CDR3 is TGTGCCAGCAGCGTAGTTGCTAGCGGGGGCCAGCAGTTCTTC.

The rearrangement joins TRBV10-2 to TRBJ1-1; D gene unclear. This CDR3 region has 13 residues. V shed 6 bases and J shed 4 bases, with 12 bases lying between them. Germline V gives CDR1 WSHSY, CDR2 SAAADI. For the CDR3, the DNA is TGCGCCAGCAGCGGATCCTGGGGCACTGAAGCTTTCTTT. Amino acid sequence: CASSGSWGTEAFF.

V and J are TRBV29-1 and TRBJ2-4; 10 nucleotides match TRBD1. J was trimmed by 9 bases and V by 7 bases; bases with no gene match: 6. Looked up from germline, CDR1 is SQVTM and CDR2 is ANQGSEA. CDR3 length equals 12 residues. Here the CDR3 reads CSAGTGDAIQYF. The CDR3 bases are TGCAGCGCCGGGACAGGGGACGCCATTCAGTACTTC.

V gene TRBV5-1 combines with J gene TRBJ2-3; D might be TRBD1 or TRBD2, each matching 5 bases. Per the germline V gene, CDR1 is SGHRS and CDR2 is YFSETQ. There are 14 residues in the CDR3. The ends were cut back, 4 bases at V and 0 bases at J, with 9 bases in the middle. CDR3 in DNA: TGCGCCAGCAGCCCTTGGGACAGCACAGATACGCAGTATTTT. This codes for CASSPWDSTDTQYF.